Following are 16 T cell receptor beta chains from one sample sequenced in a study of beta chain features in type 1 diabetes. For these TCRs, the target antigens are not known. The isolated RNA, all of it, was reverse transcribed, so expressed TCRB transcripts were what got sequenced. This table comes from immunoSEQ multiplex PCR, and its TCRdb copy is limited to in-frame clones, with some not included. The data contain some 160,000 clones, about 8.3% of them singletons. Study-wide results and limits: In all four CD4+ subsets, TCRB CDR3 length was significantly, moderately reduced in type 1 diabetes.

The source material was central memory CD4+ T cells from blood. The receptor source for this set is a young woman with type 1 diabetes.

This clone has a handful of counts. The CDR3 bases are TGCAGCGTTGAAGGTACTGGGGACACACCTAACTATGGCTACACCTTC. Translation gives CSVEGTGDTPNYGYTF. The V call is TRBV29-1, the J call TRBJ1-2, with D perhaps TRBD1 (6 bases). Germline V gives CDR1 SQVTM, CDR2 ANQGSEA. The CDR3 is made up of 16 amino acids. Trimming removed 1 base at V and 0 bases at J, with 15 bases between. The variable domain in full, completed from reference TRBV29-1 and TRBJ1-2, reads SAVISQKPSRDICQRGTSLTIQCQVDSQVTMMFWYRQQPGQSLTLIATANQGSEATYESGFVIDKFPISRPNLTFSTLTVSNMSPEDSSIYLCSVEGTGDTPNYGYTFGSGTRLTVV.

The chain recombines TRBV14 with TRBJ2-7; 9 bases are a match to TRBD1. Germline values: CDR1 SGHDN, CDR2 FVKESK. This CDR3 has 12 residues. J was trimmed by 3 bases and V by 8 bases; bases with no gene match: 2. CDR3 sequence reads: CASGQGFYEQYF. CDR3 sequence (DNA): TGTGCCAGCGGACAGGGGTTCTACGAGCAGTACTTC.

This clone was detected only a few times. The chain uses TRBV2 and TRBJ2-2; TRBD2 matches at 7 bases. This CDR3 has 14 residues. Germline V gives CDR1 SNHLY, CDR2 FYNNEI. J gave up 7 bases and V 10 bases, and 12 bases lay outside the gene matches. The CDR3 loop reads CATKLGGVGGELFF. The CDR3 nucleotides are TGTGCCACTAAATTGGGAGGGGTTGGCGGGGAGCTGTTTTTT.

This clone was observed a few times. The chain couples TRBV6-5 to TRBJ2-7, with a tentative D call TRBD1 (6 bases). The CDR3 totals 15 residues. The germline V gene encodes CDR1 MNHEY and CDR2 SVGAGI. The V gene lost 6 bases and the J gene lost 0 bases, with 15 bases spanning the gap. CDR3 nucleotide sequence: TGTGCCAGCAGCCGCTACAGGGATAGCTCCTACGAGCAGTACTTC. Amino acids: CASSRYRDSSYEQYF.

The chain couples TRBV11-2 to TRBJ1-5; TRBD1 agrees at 7 bases. Germline V gives CDR1 SGHAT, CDR2 FQNNGV. There are 12 residues in the CDR3. The junction had 3 bases not matched to a gene; V was cut back by 0 bases and J by 13 bases. The CDR3 here is CASSLEGGQQHF. CDR3 DNA: TGTGCCAGCAGCTTAGAAGGGGGACAGCAGCATTTT.

DNA of the CDR3: TGTGCCAGCAGCCAAGATGCACGCGAAGAAAAACTGTTTTTT. Amino acid sequence: CASSQDAREEKLFF. J is TRBJ1-4 and V is TRBV4-2; D remains unclear. The V end lost 0 bases, the J end lost 8 bases, and 10 bases lay between the germline ends. CDR3 length: 14 residues. Germline V gives CDR1 LGHNA, CDR2 YNFKEQ.

The chain recombines TRBV29-1 with TRBJ1-2, with 11 bases lining up with TRBD1. J was trimmed by 8 bases and V by 3 bases; bases with no gene match: 11. Germline CDR1 SQVTM, CDR2 ANQGSEA. The CDR3 is 15 amino acids. In DNA, the CDR3 is TGCAGCGTTGATAGGTCCGGACAGGGGGCGCAGGGCTACACCTTC. This gives the protein CSVDRSGQGAQGYTF.

CDR3 DNA sequence: TGTGCCAGCAGCTTAAGCGCTAGCGGGAGTTCTAGCACAGATACGCAGTATTTT. This gives the protein CASSLSASGSSSTDTQYF. The rearrangement uses TRBV7-3 and TRBJ2-3; 10 bases match TRBD2. The V gene end was trimmed by 1 base and the J gene end by 0 bases; junction bases not matched to a gene: 7. CDR1 and CDR2 (germline): SGHTA, FQGTGA. The CDR3 covers 18 residues.

This clone was seen more than once but under ten times. This rearrangement joins TRBV30 to TRBJ2-3; TRBD1 matches at 7 bases. Germline V gene sequence: CDR1 GTSNPN, CDR2 SVGIG (reference sequence). V shed 3 bases and J 2 bases; nucleotides not matched to a gene: 5. This CDR3 spans 14 amino acids. The CDR3 nucleotides read TGTGCCTGGAGGCTGAGGGGGCCCACAGATACGCAGTATTTT. Its protein product is CAWRLRGPTDTQYF.

This chain joins TRBV7-9 and TRBJ2-4; tentative D call: TRBD1 (5 bases). Deletions cut 5 bases from V and 9 bases from J, with 20 bases between. Germline V gene lookup returns CDR1 SEHNR and CDR2 FQNEAQ (reference sequence). The CDR3 runs to 15 residues. CDR3 DNA sequence: TGTGCCAGCAGCCCAAATCCCCAGGGCGGCGGCATTCAGTACTTC. Protein product: CASSPNPQGGGIQYF.

The chain uses TRBV2 and TRBJ1-2; 8 bases line up with TRBD1. The CDR3 sequence is 15 residues long. Germline CDR1 reads SNHLY; CDR2 reads FYNNEI. V gave up 7 bases and J gave up 5 bases; unmatched junction bases: 12. The chain's CDR3 is CASKPTGDAPYGYTF. CDR3 coding DNA: TGTGCCAGCAAGCCGACAGGGGACGCGCCTTATGGCTACACCTTC.

This clone came up once. The chain is built from TRBV6-5 and TRBJ2-2; D uncertain. This CDR3 has 11 amino acids. CDR1 is MNHEY, CDR2 SVGAGI, per germline. This CDR3 is CASRDTGELFF. CDR3 nucleotide sequence: TGTGCTAGCCGGGACACCGGGGAGCTGTTTTTT.

This chain joins TRBV7-2 and TRBJ2-3; no definite D call. Germline V gene lookup returns CDR1 SGHTA and CDR2 FQGNSA. Trimming left V 5 bases short and J 2 bases short, with 17 bases between. The CDR3 totals 16 residues. The DNA for the CDR3 is TGTGCCAGCAGCCCCCGCGCAACTAAGACCACAGATACGCAGTATTTT. Residues: CASSPRATKTTDTQYF.

V is TRBV5-1 and J is TRBJ2-1, with D perhaps TRBD2 (6 bases). Germline V CDR1 and CDR2: SGHRS, YFSETQ. This CDR3 spans 16 amino acids. Trimming stripped 3 bases from V and 2 bases from J, with 15 bases between. The DNA for the CDR3 is TGCGCCAGCAGCTGGTCCGCGGGATCGGCCTACAATGAGCAGTTCTTC. Its translation is CASSWSAGSAYNEQFF. Together with reference TRBV5-1 and TRBJ2-1, the CDR3 gives the full variable domain: KAGVTQTPRYLIKTRGQQVTLSCSPISGHRSVSWYQQTPGQGLQFLFEYFSETQRNKGNFPGRFSGRQFSNSRSEMNVSTLELGDSALYLCASSWSAGSAYNEQFFGPGTRLTVL.

This clone was picked up a small number of times. The chain combines TRBV7-8 with TRBJ1-5; 7 nucleotides align to TRBD1. CDR3 length equals 16 residues. The V gene's germline CDR1 is SGHVS and CDR2 FQNEAQ. The ends lost 1 base at V and 3 bases at J; junction bases unmatched: 6. The CDR3: CASSLGQGLPNQPQHF. Written as DNA, the CDR3 is TGTGCCAGCAGCTTAGGACAGGGTCTCCCCAATCAGCCCCAGCATTTT.

This clone turned up a few times. This sequence joins TRBV7-2 and TRBJ2-1; D unresolved. Germline CDR1 SGHTA, CDR2 FQGNSA. CDR3 size: 11 residues. V gave up 3 bases and J gave up 8 bases, with 5 bases separating them. The CDR3 DNA is TGTGCCAGCAGCTTTCTCCATGAGCAGTTCTTC. Protein sequence: CASSFLHEQFF.